A single TCR beta chain is shown here with its context. Its specificity is not known. This entry belongs to a study of blood T cells in healthy people across ages. Study-wide context: When template switching was applied, about one barcoded beta molecule was captured per two T cells. General study points: Older age went with lower TCR beta diversity per million T cells, in a roughly linear way.

Individuals who donated were healthy Caucasians from Russia aged 6 to 90. A J-beta primer mix and a sample-barcoded 5' primer were used in a second PCR of about 7 to 12 cycles. Through a template-switch adaptor with 12 random nucleotides, each cDNA molecule received a tag. MiXCR was run by TCRdb on the 5' RACE reads, yielding one entry per CDR3 protein. The data hold hundreds of thousands of distinct CDR3 sequences, with more than 20% observed a single time. In germline, CDR1 is SGHVS, CDR2 FQNEAQ. The CDR3 sequence is 16 residues long. Deletions cut 0 bases from V and 2 bases from J, with 14 bases between.

This receptor was obtained from a man in his 70s in good health. This chain links TRBV7-8 with TRBJ2-7; maybe TRBD1 (5 bases). The sequenced sample consisted of blood. CDR3 amino acids: CASSLAGHLGTYEQYF. In DNA, the CDR3 is TGTGCCAGCAGCTTAGCTGGACACCTTGGGACCTACGAGCAGTACTTC.